This record looks at one TCR beta chain sequence and its context. The target of this receptor is not known. Per-base qualities were not stored, and no clone one base away is much larger. This specimen belongs to a study of blood T cell repertoires in COVID-19 (TCRdb year 2020). At the level of the whole study: Samples covering the acute and convalescent phases of COVID-19 were provided by collaborators in the United States, Italy and Spain. The prospective study material was composed of cDNA or gDNA derived from T cells, B-cell-depleted T cells, or PBMCs. Subjects who had been exposed to COVID-19, were actively infected with it, or had recovered from it provided the deeply sampled blood TCRbeta repertoires that made up the dataset. The repertoires were made available in a free public database intended to serve as a resource for research on the immune response to SARS-CoV-2. Samples came from the ongoing ImmuneRACE study (first 160 participants) plus 1,254 subjects from 6 global collaborators. Nearly every sample came with metadata listing a de-identified subject ID, COVID-19 status, age in years and sex. HLA class I and class II types, where available, came from metadata supplied by the sample provider rather than from assay-based typing. What the authors observed across the whole study: Clinical and demographic metadata were provided uncurated, with the amount varying by source and participant.

V gives up 8 bases and J gives up 11 bases, and the segment between their germline ends measures 24 bases. The germline V gene (reference sequence) supplies CDR1 LNHNV and CDR2 YYDKDF. The CDR3 goes from the cysteine to the phenylalanine over 14 residues. The kept DNA is CDR3 alone, 42 bases in frame from the first base. TCRbeta CDR3 regions were amplified from genomic DNA by means of the immunoSEQ Assay, a bias-controlled multiplex PCR. On the study's bioinformatics: The number of nucleated cells in each sample was estimated from the amplification of reference gene primers within the assay. To quantify the absolute abundance of each unique TCRbeta CDR3 rearrangement, sequence reads were collapsed and filtered. For each sample, productive Simpson clonality was calculated by taking the square root of Simpson's diversity index across productive rearrangements. The clones in this table, taken by TCRdb from immuneACCESS, are in-frame only. Not every clone is retained; where verified, under half of the shortfall comes from an unresolved V gene, and the cause of the rest is unknown. That table furnishes V, J and clone size, whereas the DNA furnished D and trimming. This sample is represented by approximately 140,000 clones; roughly four fifths of them were singletons. More than 1.5% of the sample goes to the ten largest clones.

Whole blood was collected in K2EDTA tubes by collaborating institutions according to the institutions' own protocols. For TCRbeta analysis, collaborator samples were shipped as frozen whole blood, as isolated PBMCs, or as DNA extracted from either sample type. Recombination connected TRBV15 to TRBJ1-1, and the D gene may be TRBD1, 5 bases matching. This TCR was sampled from a human donor in a cohort sampled during active COVID-19. The sequenced sample was peripheral blood. The nucleotides read TGTGCCACCCTTCGCGCAGGATGGGGCAGTGGGGCTTTCTTT. Its translation is CATLRAGWGSGAFF.